The T cell receptor beta chain described here comes from a study of technical replicates of blood from several donors. The table came from immunoSEQ multiplex PCR; TCRdb's copy has only in-frame clones and leaves some out. The table lists just over 80,000 clones, around 94% of them singletons, with roughly 0.38% in the top ten. This clonotype originated in a human donor in good health. The sequenced sample consisted of T cells isolated from PBMCs.

The CDR3 spells CASSLAPSYEQYF. DNA of the CDR3: TGTGCCAGCAGTTTAGCGCCCTCCTACGAGCAGTACTTC. The chain carries TRBV27 and TRBJ2-7; D ambiguous. V gave up 2 bases and J gave up 0 bases, with 5 bases separating them. The germline CDR1 and CDR2 sequences are MNHEY and SMNVEV (reference sequence). This CDR3 spans 13 amino acids.